The 4 T cell receptor beta chains listed next were all sequenced from one sample in a study of radiotherapy plus CTLA-4 blockade in lung cancer. TCRdb keeps only in-frame clones here, not all; method: immunoSEQ multiplex PCR. The table lists about 40,000 clones, more than 70% of them singletons, with about a quarter in the top ten. This specimen was peripheral blood, taken from a patient treated with radiotherapy plus ipilimumab. These TCRs come from a human donor with non-small cell lung cancer that progressed on radiotherapy plus ipilimumab.

The chain recombines TRBV25-1 with TRBJ1-2, with D possibly being TRBD1 (5 bases). Germline loops: CDR1 MGHDK, CDR2 SYGVNS. V lost 3 bases to trimming and J lost 8 bases, with 10 bases between them. This CDR3 is built from 12 residues. CDR3 coding DNA: TGTGCCAGCAGTGAGGGCTGGGGCGGCTACACCTTC. It encodes CASSEGWGGYTF.

The sample holds one count of this clone. The genes are TRBV6-5 and TRBJ1-2; 7 bases are a match to TRBD1. The J segment lost 4 bases and the V segment lost 0 bases, leaving 5 bases of the junction unmatched. The CDR3 is 15 residues long. Germline assignment: CDR1 MNHEY and CDR2 SVGAGI. In DNA form, the CDR3 reads TGTGCCAGCAGTTACTCGACAGGGTATATCTATGGCTACACCTTC. This sequence encodes CASSYSTGYIYGYTF.

The genes are TRBV6-6 and TRBJ2-7, with a tentative D call TRBD2 (6 bases). The germline V gene encodes CDR1 MNHNY and CDR2 SVGAGI (reference sequence). V was cut by 1 base and J by 1 base, with 8 bases left in between. CDR3 length: 14 residues. Here the CDR3 reads CASSYFGTSYEQYF. The CDR3 nucleotides are TGTGCCAGCAGTTACTTCGGGACTTCCTACGAGCAGTACTTC.

The V call is TRBV9, the J call TRBJ2-3; D gene unclear. V was clipped by 4 bases and J by 4 bases, with 10 bases between them. The CDR3 totals 13 residues. Germline-derived CDR1 and CDR2 are SGDLS and YYNGEE. DNA of the CDR3: TGTGCCAGCAGCCCCCCCGCGGCAGATACGCAGTATTTT. It translates to CASSPPAADTQYF. The whole variable domain, filled in from reference TRBV9 and TRBJ2-3, reads DSGVTQTPKHLITATGQRVTLRCSPRSGDLSVYWYQQSLDQGLQFLIQYYNGEERAKGNILERFSAQQFPDLHSELNLSSLELGDSALYFCASSPPAADTQYFGPGTRLTVL.